Below are 3 T cell receptor beta chains sequenced from a single sample in a study of vaccination effects on CD4 cells after COVID-19. Sequencing was performed with immunoSEQ multiplex PCR; in TCRdb, only in-frame clones are kept and a portion is missing. This table holds about 79,000 clones, about 70% found once. Ahead of sequencing, the ViraFEST assay grew antigen-specific CD4+ T cells using viral peptide pools. Following culture for about ten days, CD4+ T cells were isolated. For these receptors, no antigen is known. The input for sequencing was CD4+ T cells from PBMCs cultured with HCoV-229E spike peptides, taken before COVID-19 vaccination. The receptor source for this set is a human donor who received a COVID-19 vaccine.

V gene TRBV6-5 combines with J gene TRBJ2-7; TRBD1 or TRBD2 may be the D gene (6 bases each). Germline V CDR1 and CDR2: MNHEY, SVGAGI. The CDR3 runs to 14 residues. The germline V and J ends were trimmed by 5 bases and 6 bases, with 17 bases remaining between them. CDR3 DNA: TGTGCCAGCAGTACAACAGGGACGGGGGCCGAGCAGTACGTC. This sequence encodes CASSTTGTGAEQYV.

This clone came up once. The chain has TRBV6-5 and TRBJ1-2, with 9 bases fitting TRBD1. J was trimmed by 5 bases and V by 7 bases; bases with no gene match: 8. This CDR3 is built from 14 residues. Germline CDR1 is MNHEY and CDR2 is SVGAGI. CDR3: CASNTGGAGYGYTF. CDR3 nucleotide sequence: TGTGCCAGCAATACAGGGGGCGCAGGGTATGGCTACACCTTC.

This chain connects TRBV6-5 to TRBJ2-3; no clear D. Germline loops: CDR1 MNHEY, CDR2 SVGAGI. Between the trimmed V and J ends, which lost 6 bases and 1 base, there was a span of 11 bases. This CDR3 region has 14 residues. The CDR3 region is CASSLLQGTDTQYF. Written as DNA, the CDR3 is TGTGCCAGCAGCCTCCTCCAGGGCACAGATACGCAGTATTTT.